This T cell receptor beta chain was recorded in a study of T cell clones after liver transplantation (dated by TCRdb to between 2019 and 2020). Notes on the research overall: Samples were obtained from ITN030ST, a randomized trial in which withdrawal of immunosuppression was attempted within 2 years of liver transplantation. A cohort of 8 liver transplant recipients was studied, of whom 3 were classified as tolerant and 5 as non-tolerant. Blood samples were taken pre-transplant, pre-randomization before withdrawal, and post-randomization after full withdrawal or failed withdrawal. After a pre-transplant mixed lymphocyte reaction, TCRbeta sequencing was used to pinpoint donor-reactive T cell clones, which were subsequently tracked in post-transplant blood. As an antigen-independent comparator for donor-reactive sequences, third party-reactive TCRbeta sequences were also identified from pre-transplant MLRs. No induction therapy was given to the subjects, and standard immunosuppression was administered until randomization at 12-24 months post-transplant. Tolerance was defined as complete immunosuppression withdrawal for at least one year with no rise in liver enzymes beyond twice the upper limit of normal. Of the eight recipients, three were HCV-positive, while the remaining recipients had been transplanted for non-autoimmune, non-viral indications.

Points the paper makes about the study in general: Once repertoire turnover was taken into account, donor-reactive detection showed a significant reduction for CD4 in 7 of 8 subjects and for CD8 in 8 of 8. The decline in donor-reactive sequences exceeded the decline in third party-reactive sequences, suggesting partial antigen-specific deletion that was unrelated to withdrawal success. Since no allograft tissue specimens were available, donor-reactive T cells may have migrated into the graft instead of being deleted. Circulating donor-reactive CD4 TCRbeta sequences fell significantly post-transplant in 5 of 8 subjects, irrespective of tolerance or HCV status. In a couple of subjects, low numbers of available donor cells limited the measurable donor-reactive repertoire. Because of small, heterogeneous patient numbers and non-standardized post-transplant time points, the conclusions were only preliminary.

Unstimulated PBMCs, after thawing, were stained for CD3, CD4 and CD8 and then FACS-sorted into CD3+CD4+ and CD3+CD8+ populations. All 8 studied subjects were randomized to immunosuppression withdrawal. The Qiagen DNeasy Blood and Tissue Kit was used for isolation of genomic DNA. In the case of this clone: It lacks a known antigen. The record has no base qualities; no much larger clone is one base away.

Frozen genomic DNA underwent high-throughput TCRbeta CDR3 sequencing by immunoSEQ, including PCR amplification, mapping, bias correction and internal controls. In the authors' own workflow: Productive rearrangements were retained, and unique TCRbeta sequences were defined by the CDR3 nucleotide sequence together with the V and J gene. Donor-reactive sequences required at least 5-fold expansion in CFSE-low cells versus unstimulated pre-transplant cells and at least 0.01% frequency. Per-subject minimum frequency thresholds, based on the lowest-template unstimulated sample, ensured at least 90% detection power. Jensen-Shannon divergence between the top 1000 TCRbeta sequences post- versus pre-transplant served as the measure of repertoire turnover. Changes in detection of donor-reactive sequences were tested with two-sided Fisher's exact tests. TCRdb limited this immuneACCESS table to in-frame rearrangements with V and J called. A share of clones is missing; checked studies link under half to unresolved V genes, and the rest is unexplained. V and J calls and clone size are those listed in that table; D and trimming were worked out from the DNA. The sample table shows 50,000 to 70,000 clones, and approximately 63% are seen once. The ten most abundant clones make up approximately 2.8% of the sample.

The CDR3 holds 15 amino acids from the cysteine to the phenylalanine. Of the read, only the CDR3 DNA is kept; its 45 bases are in frame from base 1. Between the V and J ends, shortened by 5 bases and 2 bases respectively, the junction contains 14 bases. The germline V gene (reference sequence) specifies SEHNR as CDR1 and FQNEAQ as CDR2. This sequence was found in a human patient who received a liver transplant. Because of the transplant, the T cells may be the graft donor's rather than the patient's own. Recombination joined TRBV7-9 with TRBJ2-3; the D region possibly corresponds to TRBD2 (5 bases align). This material consisted of CD4+ T cells from blood, taken at the roughly 15-month timepoint. CDR3 loop: CASSRSAGLTDTQYF. The nucleotides read TGTGCCAGCAGCCGGTCGGCGGGCCTCACAGATACGCAGTATTTT.